These T cell receptor beta chains were read from a single sample in a study. TCRdb independently ran MiXCR on the RT-PCR reads; one entry per CDR3 protein. The data hold more than 550,000 distinct CDR3 sequences, with approximately 15% observed a single time. What was sequenced was memory CD4+ T cells from blood. The receptors derive from a female donor in good health, serving as a healthy control. The CDR3 runs from the conserved cysteine through the conserved F or W. Each record gives: J gene, V gene, CDR3 protein.

>TRBJ2-5|TRBV12-3/TRBV12-4
CASSPRGSQETQYF
>TRBJ1-2|TRBV5-1
CASSLDSQGALGYTF
>TRBJ1-2|TRBV4-3
CASSLGGQGEIYGYTF
>TRBJ1-5|TRBV20-1
CSALRGDQPQHF
>TRBJ1-2|TRBV20-1
CSARDLGQANYGYTF
>TRBJ2-1|TRBV5-1
CASSWGLAGGDEQFF
>TRBJ2-5|TRBV5-5
CASSFSGGVQETQYF
>TRBJ2-7|TRBV20-1
CSASNPRGLSGAFYEQYF
>TRBJ2-1|TRBV2
CASSENIGEYEQFF
>TRBJ2-2|TRBV15
CATSRDNQNTGELFF
>TRBJ2-3|TRBV28
CASSGRDTQYF
>TRBJ2-3|TRBV5-1
CASSIGYSAGTDTQYF
>TRBJ2-7|TRBV29-1
CSVELRGGSYEQYF
>TRBJ1-2|TRBV6-5
CASRDPGTEGYGYTF
>TRBJ1-1|TRBV20-1
CSAPKGGTLAFF
>TRBJ1-1|TRBV5-6
CASSWQPNTEAFF
>TRBJ2-1|TRBV7-9
CASSLSSSGDEQFF
>TRBJ1-1|TRBV5-1
CASSLSAASTEAFF
>TRBJ2-7|TRBV5-6
CASSLAIGISSSYEQYF
>TRBJ1-5|TRBV6-2/TRBV6-3
CASSFLIGSAGNQPQHF
>TRBJ2-7|TRBV7-2
CASSPTSGSYYEQYF
>TRBJ2-5|TRBV6-5
CASSRAVPQETQYF
>TRBJ1-1|TRBV28
CASSRARGGLRTEAFF
>TRBJ1-3|TRBV6-6
CASSYHEGAIDF
>TRBJ1-5|TRBV6-5
CASSQLNYRGSYQPQHF
>TRBJ2-4|TRBV10-3
CAISPGTAAKNIQYF
>TRBJ2-1|TRBV6-5
CASSNKQGIIPYNEQFF
>TRBJ2-2|TRBV9
CASTPLVALNTGELFF
>TRBJ1-5|TRBV10-3
CAISVTDDSNQPQHF